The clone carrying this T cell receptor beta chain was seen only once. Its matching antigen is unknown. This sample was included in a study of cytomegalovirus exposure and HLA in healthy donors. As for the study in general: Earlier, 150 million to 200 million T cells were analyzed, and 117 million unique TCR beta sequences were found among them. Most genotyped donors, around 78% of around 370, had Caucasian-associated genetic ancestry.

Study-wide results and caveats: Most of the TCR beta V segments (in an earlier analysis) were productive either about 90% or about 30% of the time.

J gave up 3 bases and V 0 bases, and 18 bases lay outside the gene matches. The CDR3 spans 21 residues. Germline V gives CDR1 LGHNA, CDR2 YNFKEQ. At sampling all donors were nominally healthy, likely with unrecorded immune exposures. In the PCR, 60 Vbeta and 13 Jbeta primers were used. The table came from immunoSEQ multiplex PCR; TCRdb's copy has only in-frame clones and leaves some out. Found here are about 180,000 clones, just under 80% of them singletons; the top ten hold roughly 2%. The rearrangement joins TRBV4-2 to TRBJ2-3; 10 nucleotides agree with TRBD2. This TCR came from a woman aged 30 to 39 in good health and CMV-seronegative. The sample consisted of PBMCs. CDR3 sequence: CASSQDGGSGGALGETDTQYF. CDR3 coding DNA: TGTGCCAGCAGCCAAGATGGGGGCAGCGGGGGGGCCCTGGGCGAGACAGATACGCAGTATTTT.